This TCR beta chain was captured by sequencing in a study of blood T cell repertoires in COVID-19. Produced via immunoSEQ multiplex PCR; TCRdb's table is partial and in-frame only. The table includes roughly 500,000 clones, approximately 90% detected once. The CDR3 has 13 amino acids. Trimming pared 6 bases from V and 3 bases from J, leaving 11 bases between. The germline V gene has CDR1 SGHTA and CDR2 FQGNSA. V gene TRBV7-2 combines with J gene TRBJ1-1, with TRBD1 as a possible D gene (6 bases). This TCR was recovered from a woman aged 40-49 years who had recovered from COVID-19. Sequencing was done on a sample of PBMCs or T cells enriched from blood (not recorded which). The CDR3 is CASRLKGDTEAFF. CDR3 nucleotide sequence: TGTGCCAGCAGGTTAAAGGGGGACACTGAAGCTTTCTTT.